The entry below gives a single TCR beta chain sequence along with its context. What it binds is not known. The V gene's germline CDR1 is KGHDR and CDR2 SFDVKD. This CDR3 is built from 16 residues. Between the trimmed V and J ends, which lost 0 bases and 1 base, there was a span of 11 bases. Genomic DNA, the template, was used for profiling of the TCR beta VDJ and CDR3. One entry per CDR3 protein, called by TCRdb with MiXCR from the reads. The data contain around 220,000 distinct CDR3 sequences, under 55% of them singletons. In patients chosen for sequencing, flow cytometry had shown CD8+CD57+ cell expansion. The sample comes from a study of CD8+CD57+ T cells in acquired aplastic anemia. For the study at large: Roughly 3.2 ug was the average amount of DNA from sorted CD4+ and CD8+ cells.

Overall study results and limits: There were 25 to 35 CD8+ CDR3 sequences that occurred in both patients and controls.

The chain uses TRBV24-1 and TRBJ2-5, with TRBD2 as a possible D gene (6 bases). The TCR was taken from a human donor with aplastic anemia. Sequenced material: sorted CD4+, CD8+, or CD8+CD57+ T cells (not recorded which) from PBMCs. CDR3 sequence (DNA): TGTGCCACCAGTGATTTGGGCATCGGGGGCCAAGAGACCCAGTACTTC. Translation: CATSDLGIGGQETQYF.